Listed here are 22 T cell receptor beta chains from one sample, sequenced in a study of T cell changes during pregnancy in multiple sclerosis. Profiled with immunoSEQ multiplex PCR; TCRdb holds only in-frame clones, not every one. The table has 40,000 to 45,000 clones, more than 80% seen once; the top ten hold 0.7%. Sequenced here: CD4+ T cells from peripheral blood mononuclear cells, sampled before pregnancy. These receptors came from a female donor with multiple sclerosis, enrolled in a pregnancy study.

The CDR3 loop reads CASSSWTSGSYNEQFF. CDR3 in DNA: TGTGCCAGCAGTTCATGGACTAGCGGGAGTTACAATGAGCAGTTCTTC. The chain uses TRBV27 and TRBJ2-1, with 13 nucleotides matching TRBD2. Germline V gives CDR1 MNHEY, CDR2 SMNVEV (reference sequence). The CDR3 has 16 residues. Unmatched junction bases numbered 4, after V lost 4 bases and J lost 4 bases.

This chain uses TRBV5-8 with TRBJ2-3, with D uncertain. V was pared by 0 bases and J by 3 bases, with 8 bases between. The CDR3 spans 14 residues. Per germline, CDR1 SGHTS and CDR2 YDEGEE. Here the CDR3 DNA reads TGTGCCAGCAGCTTGGGCCTCGGGACAGATACGCAGTATTTT. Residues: CASSLGLGTDTQYF.

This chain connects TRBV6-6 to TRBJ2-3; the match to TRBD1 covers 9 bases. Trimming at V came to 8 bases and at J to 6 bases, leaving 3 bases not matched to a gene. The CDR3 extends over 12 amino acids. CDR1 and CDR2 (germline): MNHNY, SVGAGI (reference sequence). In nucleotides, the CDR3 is TGTGCCAGCTCGACAGGGGGGGATACGCAGTATTTT. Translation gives CASSTGGDTQYF.

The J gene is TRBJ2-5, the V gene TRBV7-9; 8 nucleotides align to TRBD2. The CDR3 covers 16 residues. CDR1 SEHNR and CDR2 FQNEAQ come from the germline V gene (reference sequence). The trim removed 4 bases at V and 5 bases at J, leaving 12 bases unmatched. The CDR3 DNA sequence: TGTGCCAGCAGCTCCCCGGGCCAGCGGGAGTTGGAGACCCAGTACTTC. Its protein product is CASSSPGQRELETQYF.

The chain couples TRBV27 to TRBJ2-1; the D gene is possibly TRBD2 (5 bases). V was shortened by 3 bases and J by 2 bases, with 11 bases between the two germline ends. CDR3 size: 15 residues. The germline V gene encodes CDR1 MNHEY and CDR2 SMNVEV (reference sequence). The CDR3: CASSLWGAPYNEQFF. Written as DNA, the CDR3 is TGTGCCAGCAGTTTGTGGGGAGCTCCCTACAATGAGCAGTTCTTC.

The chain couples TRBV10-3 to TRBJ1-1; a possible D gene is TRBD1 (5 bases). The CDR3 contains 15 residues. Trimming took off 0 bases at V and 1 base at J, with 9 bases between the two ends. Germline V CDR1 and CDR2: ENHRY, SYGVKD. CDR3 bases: TGTGCCATCAGTGAGTCACGGCAGGGGAACACTGAAGCTTTCTTT. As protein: CAISESRQGNTEAFF.

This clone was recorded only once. CDR3 in amino acids: CAWSRGGWGQPQHF. The CDR3 bases are TGTGCCTGGAGTAGGGGGGGCTGGGGTCAGCCCCAGCATTTT. This chain joins TRBV30 and TRBJ1-5; D perhaps matches TRBD1 (6 bases). Trimming stripped 2 bases from V and 6 bases from J, with 14 bases between. Germline CDR1 and CDR2: GTSNPN and SVGIG (reference sequence). This CDR3 has 14 residues.

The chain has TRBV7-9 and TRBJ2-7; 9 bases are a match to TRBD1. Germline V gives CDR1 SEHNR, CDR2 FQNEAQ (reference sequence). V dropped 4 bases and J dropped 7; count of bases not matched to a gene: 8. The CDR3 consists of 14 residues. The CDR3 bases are TGTGCCAGCAGCTCGCCAGACAGGGGGGGAGAGCAGTACTTC. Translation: CASSSPDRGGEQYF.

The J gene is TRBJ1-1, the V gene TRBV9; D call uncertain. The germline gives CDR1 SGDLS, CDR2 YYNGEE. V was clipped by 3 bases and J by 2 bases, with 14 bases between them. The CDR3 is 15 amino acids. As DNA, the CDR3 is TGTGCCAGCAGCGCAACAGAGTTTATTAACACTGAAGCTTTCTTT. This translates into CASSATEFINTEAFF. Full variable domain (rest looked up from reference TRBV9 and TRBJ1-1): DSGVTQTPKHLITATGQRVTLRCSPRSGDLSVYWYQQSLDQGLQFLIQYYNGEERAKGNILERFSAQQFPDLHSELNLSSLELGDSALYFCASSATEFINTEAFFGQGTRLTVV.

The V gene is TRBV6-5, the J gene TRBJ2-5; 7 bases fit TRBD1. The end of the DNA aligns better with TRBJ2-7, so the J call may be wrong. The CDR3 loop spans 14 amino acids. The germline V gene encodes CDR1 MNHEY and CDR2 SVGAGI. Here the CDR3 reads CASRGFGQAYEQYF. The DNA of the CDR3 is TGTGCCAGCAGAGGGTTCGGACAGGCCTACGAGCAGTACTTC.

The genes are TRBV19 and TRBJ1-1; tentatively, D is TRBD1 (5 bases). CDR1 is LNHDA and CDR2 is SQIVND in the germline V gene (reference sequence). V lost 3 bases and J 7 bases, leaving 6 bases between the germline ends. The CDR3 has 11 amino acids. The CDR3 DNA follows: TGTGCCAGTAGTATGGGGGGTGAAGCTTTCTTT. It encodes CASSMGGEAFF.

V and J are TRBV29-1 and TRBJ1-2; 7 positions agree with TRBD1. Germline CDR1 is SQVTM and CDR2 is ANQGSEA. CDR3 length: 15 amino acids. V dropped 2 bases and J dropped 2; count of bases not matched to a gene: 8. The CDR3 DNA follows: TGCAGCGTTGAAACACTTGGACAGGTCAACTATGGCTACACCTTC. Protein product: CSVETLGQVNYGYTF.

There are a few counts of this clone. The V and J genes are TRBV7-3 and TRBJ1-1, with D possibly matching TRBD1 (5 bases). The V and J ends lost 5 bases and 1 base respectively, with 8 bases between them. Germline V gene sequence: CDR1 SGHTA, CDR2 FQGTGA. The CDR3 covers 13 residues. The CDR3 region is CASSLGANTEAFF. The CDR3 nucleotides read TGTGCCAGCAGCCTTGGGGCGAACACTGAAGCTTTCTTT.

The CDR3: CAWSVRTGSNQPQHF. The CDR3 DNA reads as TGTGCCTGGAGTGTACGGACAGGTAGCAATCAGCCCCAGCATTTT. The chain employs TRBV30 and TRBJ1-5; 7 positions agree with TRBD1. The V segment lost 0 bases and the J segment 0 bases; nucleotides outside the gene matches: 2. CDR3 length: 15 amino acids. Germline V gene data show CDR1 as GTSNPN and CDR2 as SVGIG (reference sequence).

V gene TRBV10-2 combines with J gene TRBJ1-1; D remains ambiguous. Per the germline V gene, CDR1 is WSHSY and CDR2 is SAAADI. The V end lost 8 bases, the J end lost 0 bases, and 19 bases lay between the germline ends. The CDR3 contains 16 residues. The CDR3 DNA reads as TGCGCCAGCCAAAGTCACGAGGTTCGGATGAACACTGAAGCTTTCTTT. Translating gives CASQSHEVRMNTEAFF.

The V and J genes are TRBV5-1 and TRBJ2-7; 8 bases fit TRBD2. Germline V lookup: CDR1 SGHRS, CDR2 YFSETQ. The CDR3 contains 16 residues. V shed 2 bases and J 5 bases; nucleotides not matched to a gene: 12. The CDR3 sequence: CASSFGLAGGRDEQYF. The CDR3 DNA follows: TGCGCCAGCAGCTTTGGCCTTGCGGGGGGCAGGGACGAGCAGTACTTC.

Here the CDR3 DNA reads TGCGCCAGCAGCCAAGCGTTCCAAGGGGTGAGGGAGCAGTTCTTC. It translates to CASSQAFQGVREQFF. The chain uses TRBV4-3 and TRBJ2-1; maybe TRBD1 (5 bases). Germline V gives CDR1 LGHNA, CDR2 YSLEER. Trimming stripped 1 base from V and 10 bases from J, with 17 bases between. This CDR3 is built from 15 residues.

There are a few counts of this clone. CDR3 DNA sequence: TGTGCCAGTAGTAGCGTCCACGAGCAGTACTTC. Amino acid sequence: CASSSVHEQYF. The chain has TRBV19 and TRBJ2-7; no firm D call. The V end lost 4 bases, the J end lost 5 bases, and 6 bases lay between the germline ends. CDR1 and CDR2 (germline): LNHDA, SQIVND (reference sequence). This CDR3 comprises 11 residues.

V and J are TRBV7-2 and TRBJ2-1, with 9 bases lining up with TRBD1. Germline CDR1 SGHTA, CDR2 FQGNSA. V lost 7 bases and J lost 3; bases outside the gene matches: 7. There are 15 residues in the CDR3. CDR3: CASTLDRGDYNEQFF. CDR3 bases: TGTGCCAGCACCCTAGACAGGGGGGACTACAATGAGCAGTTCTTC.

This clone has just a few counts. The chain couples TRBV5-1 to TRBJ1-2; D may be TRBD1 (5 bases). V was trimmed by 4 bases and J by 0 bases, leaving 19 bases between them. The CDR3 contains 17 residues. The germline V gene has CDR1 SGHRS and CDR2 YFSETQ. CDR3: CASSLSGGRAANYGYTF. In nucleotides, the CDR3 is TGCGCCAGCAGCCTGTCCGGGGGTAGGGCTGCTAACTATGGCTACACCTTC.

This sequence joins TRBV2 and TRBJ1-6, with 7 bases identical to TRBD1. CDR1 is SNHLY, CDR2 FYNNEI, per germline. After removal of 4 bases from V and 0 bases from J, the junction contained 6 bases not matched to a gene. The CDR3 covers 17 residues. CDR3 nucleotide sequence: TGTGCCAGCAGTGGGACAGGAGACAGCTCCTATAATTCACCCCTCCACTTT. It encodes CASSGTGDSSYNSPLHF.

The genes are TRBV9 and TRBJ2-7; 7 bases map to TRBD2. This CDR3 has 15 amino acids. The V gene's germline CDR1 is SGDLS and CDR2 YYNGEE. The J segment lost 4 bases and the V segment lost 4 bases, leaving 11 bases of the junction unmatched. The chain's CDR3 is CASSPSRETRYEQYF. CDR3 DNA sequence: TGTGCCAGCAGCCCTTCGCGGGAGACAAGATACGAGCAGTACTTC.